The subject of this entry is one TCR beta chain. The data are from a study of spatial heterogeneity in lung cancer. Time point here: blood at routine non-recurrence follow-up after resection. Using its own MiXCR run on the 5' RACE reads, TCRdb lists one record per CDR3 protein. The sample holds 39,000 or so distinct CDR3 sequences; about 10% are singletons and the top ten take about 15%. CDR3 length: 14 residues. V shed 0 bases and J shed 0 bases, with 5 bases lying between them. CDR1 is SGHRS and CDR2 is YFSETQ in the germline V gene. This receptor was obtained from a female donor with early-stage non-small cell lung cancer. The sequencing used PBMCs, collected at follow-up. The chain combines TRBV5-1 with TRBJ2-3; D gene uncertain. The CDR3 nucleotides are TGCGCCAGCAGCTTGGACACAAGCACAGATACGCAGTATTTT. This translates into CASSLDTSTDTQYF.